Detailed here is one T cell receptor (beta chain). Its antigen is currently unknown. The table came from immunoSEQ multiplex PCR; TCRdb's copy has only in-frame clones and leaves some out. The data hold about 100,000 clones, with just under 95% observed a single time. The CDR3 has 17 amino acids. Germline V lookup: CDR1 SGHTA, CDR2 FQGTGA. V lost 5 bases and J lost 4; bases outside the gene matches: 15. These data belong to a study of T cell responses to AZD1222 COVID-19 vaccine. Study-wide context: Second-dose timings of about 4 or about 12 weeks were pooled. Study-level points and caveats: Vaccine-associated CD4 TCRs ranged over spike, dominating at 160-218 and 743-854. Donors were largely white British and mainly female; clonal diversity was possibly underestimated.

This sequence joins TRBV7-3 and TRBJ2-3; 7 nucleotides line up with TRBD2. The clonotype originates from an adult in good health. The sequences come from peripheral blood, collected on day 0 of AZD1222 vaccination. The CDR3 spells CASSQLPTGGTSDTQYF. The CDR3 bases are TGTGCCAGCAGCCAGCTCCCCACGGGAGGAACGTCAGATACGCAGTATTTT. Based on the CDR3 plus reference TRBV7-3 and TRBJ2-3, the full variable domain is GAGVSQTPSNKVTEKGKYVELRCDPISGHTALYWYRQSLGQGPEFLIYFQGTGAADDSGLPNDRFFAVRPEGSVSTLKIQRTERGDSAVYLCASSQLPTGGTSDTQYFGPGTRLTVL.